The rows below give T cell receptor beta chains drawn from one sample of a study of blood T cell repertoires in COVID-19. The assay was immunoSEQ multiplex PCR, and TCRdb's table has in-frame clones only and misses some. In the table there are approximately 360,000 clones, 80% to 90% of which are singletons. Sequenced input: PBMCs or T cells enriched from blood (not recorded which). These receptors were obtained from a middle-aged man in a cohort exposed to, infected with or recovered from COVID-19 (not recorded which). CDR3s include the opening cysteine and the closing phenylalanine or tryptophan. A D gene is named only where the DNA matches it firmly. Clone size appears in some rows only: once, few, many, or a class for an expanded clone.

v_call	cdr3_length	clone_size	d_call	j_call	cdr3_nt	cdr3_aa
TRBV5-1	15	-	TRBD1	TRBJ2-5	TGCGCCAGCAGCCGACAGGGACGTGCCGAAGAGACCCAGTACTTC	CASSRQGRAEETQYF
TRBV28	14	-	-	TRBJ2-3	TGTGCCAGTCCCCGGGGGCGGGAGTTAGATACGCAGTATTTT	CASPRGRELDTQYF
TRBV7-2	14	-	-	TRBJ1-5	TGTGCCAGCAGCTTATACGGTAGCAATCAGCCCCAGCATTTT	CASSLYGSNQPQHF
TRBV27	15	-	-	TRBJ1-2	TGTGCCAGCAGTTCATACACCGACAGAGACTATGGCTACACCTTC	CASSSYTDRDYGYTF
TRBV6-5	15	-	TRBD1	TRBJ1-6	TGTGCCAGCAGTTACAGTGGACAGGGATTTTCACCCCTCCACTTT	CASSYSGQGFSPLHF
TRBV10-2	15	once	-	TRBJ1-4	TGCGCCAGCAGTGAGGCCCCCCCAGGACGGGGAAAACTGTTTTTT	CASSEAPPGRGKLFF
TRBV6-1	15	-	-	TRBJ1-2	TGTGCCAGCAGTGAAGGGTCAGATTTAAACTATGGCTACACCTTC	CASSEGSDLNYGYTF
TRBV9	13	-	-	TRBJ2-5	TGTGCCAGCAGCGAGTTCAGGGGTGAGACCCAGTACTTC	CASSEFRGETQYF
TRBV7-8	13	few	TRBD2	TRBJ2-7	TGTGCCAGCAAGACAAGCGGGAACTACGAGCAGTACTTC	CASKTSGNYEQYF
TRBV29-1	16	-	-	TRBJ2-1	TGCACCCGGCCGTCTGTCGGGGTTTCCTCCTACAATGAGCAGTTCTTC	CTRPSVGVSSYNEQFF
TRBV27	14	many	-	TRBJ2-2	TGTGCCAGCAGCTGGACAGCAAACACCGGGGAGCTGTTTTTT	CASSWTANTGELFF
TRBV2	16	once	-	TRBJ2-1	TGTGCCAGCAGTGAACGCAGGGCATTAACGTACAATGAGCAGTTCTTC	CASSERRALTYNEQFF
TRBV5-1	15	-	TRBD2	TRBJ2-3	TGCGCCAGCAGCTTGGGGCTAGCGGCCACAGATACGCAGTATTTT	CASSLGLAATDTQYF
TRBV15	16	-	TRBD2	TRBJ2-1	TGTGCCACCAGCGAGAAGGGGACTAGCGGGAGGAATGAGCAGTTCTTC	CATSEKGTSGRNEQFF
TRBV12-5	16	-	TRBD2	TRBJ2-3	TGTGCTAGTGGCCCATCCCTACCGGGAGGGCCAGATACGCAGTATTTT	CASGPSLPGGPDTQYF
TRBV5-8	14	few	TRBD1	TRBJ1-2	TGTGCCAGCAGCCCCCCGGACAGGGCTAATGGCTACACCTTC	CASSPPDRANGYTF
TRBV6-5	14	-	TRBD2	TRBJ2-5	TGTGCCAGCAGTTACGCTAGCGGGAGTGAGACCCAGTACTTC	CASSYASGSETQYF
TRBV29-1	13	-	TRBD1	TRBJ2-7	TGCAGCGTCACCCCAGGGGGTCACGACGAGCAGTACTTC	CSVTPGGHDEQYF
TRBV9	16	once	TRBD2	TRBJ2-2	TGTGCCAGCAGCTCCAAGCGGGAGGGGGACACCGGGGAGCTGTTTTTT	CASSSKREGDTGELFF
TRBV27	15	-	-	TRBJ2-4	TGTGCCAGCAGTTTACGCGGTTTAGCCAAAAACATTCAGTACTTC	CASSLRGLAKNIQYF
TRBV2	16	-	TRBD2	TRBJ2-2	TGTGCCAGCAGTGCTTCCGGACTAGCGGGAGTCGGGGAGCTGTTTTTT	CASSASGLAGVGELFF
TRBV12-3/TRBV12-4	13	-	-	TRBJ2-7	TGTGCCAGCAGCATAGTTAGCTCCTACGAGCAGTACTTC	CASSIVSSYEQYF
TRBV4-2	14	-	-	TRBJ2-7	TGTGCCAGCAGCCAAGATCTACTTACTTACGAGCAGTACTTC	CASSQDLLTYEQYF
TRBV7-9	15	-	TRBD1	TRBJ1-2	TGTGCCAGCAGCCCGGGACAGGGTAATGGCTATGGCTACACCTTC	CASSPGQGNGYGYTF
TRBV5-1	16	-	TRBD2	TRBJ2-3	TGCGCCAGCAGCTCTAGCGGGAGGGGCGTCACAGATACGCAGTATTTT	CASSSSGRGVTDTQYF
TRBV4-2	17	once	TRBD2	TRBJ2-1	TGTGCCAGCAGCCAAGAGCCGGCGGGAGGGACCTACAATGAGCAGTTCTTC	CASSQEPAGGTYNEQFF
TRBV9	15	-	-	TRBJ2-7	TGTGCCAGCAGCCGAACCATCGGGGGCTCCTACGAGCAGTACTTC	CASSRTIGGSYEQYF
TRBV28	17	-	TRBD1	TRBJ2-7	TGTGCCAGCAGTTCGACCATACCGGACAGGGGCGACTACGAGCAGTACTTC	CASSSTIPDRGDYEQYF
TRBV18	18	-	TRBD1	TRBJ2-1	TGTGCCAGCTCACCACCACAGGGGGGACCCGGCTCCTACAATGAGCAGTTCTTC	CASSPPQGGPGSYNEQFF
TRBV7-2	14	-	-	TRBJ1-2	TGTGCCAGCAGCTCCGGACACAATAACTATGGCTACACCTTC	CASSSGHNNYGYTF